Included here is one TCR beta chain sequence, with context. Naive CD45RA+ and memory CD45RA-negative subsets were split from CD4+ cells. The data stem from a study of shared clonotypes between healthy human individuals. On the study more broadly: The donor pool was made up of two women and a few men aged 18 to 49.

Sorted subsets were amplified in replicate PCRs using around 200 ng DNA, about 30,000 T cell genomes. The assay was immunoSEQ multiplex PCR, and TCRdb's table has in-frame clones only and misses some. The sample holds around 1.4 million clones; around 98.5% are singletons and the top ten take around 0.33%. The CDR3 loop spans 14 amino acids. Germline CDR1 and CDR2: SGHNT and YYREEE (reference sequence). Trimming cost V 4 bases and J 6 bases, with 17 bases left between them. The sample taken for sequencing was naive CD4+ T cells sorted from blood. Subset described: CD45RA+ positively selected. The sequence was collected from a man aged 25 to 45 in good health. The chain joins TRBV5-4 to TRBJ2-7; weak D call: TRBD2 (6 bases). The chain's CDR3 is CASSISGFGSEQYF. The CDR3 DNA is TGTGCCAGCAGCATTAGCGGTTTTGGCTCCGAGCAGTACTTC.